These 26 T cell receptor beta chains came from one sample sequenced in a study of blood T cell repertoires in COVID-19. Data came from immunoSEQ multiplex PCR; TCRdb stores just in-frame clones and leaves some out. In the table there are some 200,000 clones, roughly four fifths of which are singletons. Source material: PBMCs or T cells enriched from blood (not recorded which). These receptors came from a man between 40 and 49 years old who had recovered from COVID-19.

The rearrangement links TRBV6-6 to TRBJ2-7; D is possibly TRBD1 (6 bases). The CDR3 is 13 residues long. V was cut by 5 bases and J by 6 bases, with 14 bases left in between. From germline, CDR1 is MNHNY and CDR2 SVGAGI (reference sequence). In DNA form, the CDR3 reads TGTGCCAGCAGTAGTAACAGGGAAGGCGAGCAGTACTTC. Residues: CASSSNREGEQYF.

The V call is TRBV4-3, the J call TRBJ1-3; D uncertain. The CDR3 spans 15 residues. The V end was cut by 0 bases, the J end by 7 bases, with 13 bases between. Germline CDR1 LGHNA, CDR2 YSLEER. CDR3 loop: CASSQDPARPNTIYF. CDR3 coding DNA: TGCGCCAGCAGCCAAGATCCCGCCAGGCCCAACACCATATATTTT.

The chain links TRBV2 to TRBJ2-1; 8 positions match TRBD2. The CDR3 loop spans 16 amino acids. J lost 0 bases, V lost 3 bases, and 4 bases had no gene match. Germline CDR1 reads SNHLY; CDR2 reads FYNNEI. The CDR3 spells CASSDLSGSSYNEQFF. CDR3 DNA: TGTGCCAGCAGTGACCTAAGCGGGAGCTCCTACAATGAGCAGTTCTTC.

About this clone: Different DNA sequences within this sample yield the same CDR3. The V and J genes are TRBV5-1 and TRBJ2-1; perhaps TRBD2 as D (6 bases). CDR1 and CDR2 from the germline V gene are SGHRS and YFSETQ. CDR3 length equals 15 residues. Trimming removed 0 bases at V and 4 bases at J, with 11 bases between. Here the CDR3 reads CASSLGLASYNEQFF. The CDR3 DNA is TGCGCCAGCAGCTTGGGCCTAGCGTCATACAATGAGCAGTTCTTC.

The rearrangement joins TRBV7-9 to TRBJ1-1; D remains ambiguous. Germline CDR1 is SEHNR and CDR2 is FQNEAQ (reference sequence). This CDR3 comprises 13 residues. Trimming removed 3 bases from V and 6 bases from J, with 11 bases in between. The CDR3: CASSFLAGPEAFF. The CDR3 nucleotides are TGTGCCAGCAGCTTCCTGGCGGGCCCTGAAGCTTTCTTT. Based on the CDR3 plus reference TRBV7-9 and TRBJ1-1, the full variable domain is DTGVSQNPRHKITKRGQNVTFRCDPISEHNRLYWYRQTLGQGPEFLTYFQNEAQLEKSRLLSDRFSAERPKGSFSTLEIQRTEQGDSAMYLCASSFLAGPEAFFGQGTRLTVV.

The J gene is TRBJ2-1, the V gene TRBV5-6, with D unclear. This CDR3 is built from 11 residues. V lost 1 base to trimming and J lost 9 bases, with 5 bases between them. Germline lookup yields CDR1 SGHDT and CDR2 YYEEEE. CDR3 protein: CASSLSSEQFF. Here the CDR3 DNA reads TGTGCCAGCAGCTTGTCCAGTGAGCAGTTCTTC.

The chain joins TRBV5-4 to TRBJ2-2, with 8 bases that match TRBD1. In germline, CDR1 is SGHNT, CDR2 YYREEE (reference sequence). V gave up 4 bases and J gave up 6 bases; unmatched junction bases: 8. The CDR3 sequence is 15 residues long. CDR3 region: CASSRGDRPPGELFF. Here the CDR3 DNA reads TGTGCCAGCAGCCGAGGGGACAGGCCCCCCGGGGAGCTGTTTTTT.

The genes are TRBV14 and TRBJ2-3; 8 bases align to TRBD2. CDR3 length: 14 amino acids. The junction had 3 bases not matched to a gene; V was cut back by 4 bases and J by 3 bases. Germline V gene sequence: CDR1 SGHDN, CDR2 FVKESK. The CDR3: CASSRTSGTDTQYF. In nucleotides, the CDR3 is TGTGCCAGCAGCCGTACTAGCGGAACAGATACGCAGTATTTT.

The chain combines TRBV9 with TRBJ2-2; TRBD1 matches 11 bases. Germline CDR1 SGDLS, CDR2 YYNGEE. This CDR3 spans 16 amino acids. Trimming took 4 bases from V and 4 from J; bases not matched to a gene: 6. CDR3 DNA sequence: TGTGCCAGCAGCCCACGGGACAGGGGGGTCACCGGGGAGCTGTTTTTT. The encoded protein is CASSPRDRGVTGELFF.

The chain recombines TRBV12-3 or TRBV12-4 with TRBJ1-2; perhaps TRBD1 as D (5 bases). There are 12 residues in the CDR3. V gave up 3 bases and J gave up 8 bases, with 10 bases separating them. CDR3 coding DNA: TGTGCCAGCAGTTTCAGGGATAGGGGCTACACCTTC. Amino acid sequence: CASSFRDRGYTF.

The J gene is TRBJ2-7, the V gene TRBV6-2 or TRBV6-3; TRBD2 is a possible D gene (6 bases). Trimming cost V 4 bases and J 2 bases, with 15 bases left between them. The CDR3 is 15 residues long. Germline values: CDR1 MNHEY, CDR2 SVGEGT. The CDR3: CASSLGGLTPYEQYF. The CDR3 DNA follows: TGTGCCAGCAGTTTGGGAGGCCTAACCCCCTACGAGCAGTACTTC.

This chain uses TRBV7-2 with TRBJ2-2; D not resolved. V was shortened by 2 bases and J by 0 bases, with 4 bases between the two germline ends. From germline, CDR1 is SGHTA and CDR2 FQGNSA. The CDR3 extends over 14 amino acids. DNA of the CDR3: TGTGCCAGCAGCTTATTCGCGAACACCGGGGAGCTGTTTTTT. Translated: CASSLFANTGELFF.

The chain uses TRBV19 and TRBJ2-3; D is ambiguous. V dropped 2 bases and J dropped 1 base, with 7 bases sitting between them. The germline V gene has CDR1 LNHDA and CDR2 SQIVND (reference sequence). The CDR3 length is 14 residues. In nucleotides, the CDR3 is TGTGCCAGTAGTATATTAGCAGGCACAGATACGCAGTATTTT. It codes for CASSILAGTDTQYF.

The chain links TRBV7-2 to TRBJ1-1; 7 bases are a match to TRBD1. Germline V CDR1 and CDR2: SGHTA, FQGNSA. The CDR3 spans 14 residues. V lost 1 base and J lost 3; bases outside the gene matches: 2. Here the CDR3 DNA reads TGTGCCAGCAGCTTAGTTACAGGGGACACTGAAGCTTTCTTT. Translating it yields CASSLVTGDTEAFF. The complete variable domain, with remaining parts taken from reference TRBV7-2 and TRBJ1-1, reads GAGVSQSPSNKVTEKGKDVELRCDPISGHTALYWYRQSLGQGLEFLIYFQGNSAPDKSGLPSDRFSAERTGGSVSTLTIQRTQQEDSAVYLCASSLVTGDTEAFFGQGTRLTVV.

The chain carries TRBV19 and TRBJ1-2, with 9 bases fitting TRBD1. There are 13 residues in the CDR3. V was pared by 5 bases and J by 8 bases, with 6 bases of the junction left unmatched. Germline assignment: CDR1 LNHDA and CDR2 SQIVND (reference sequence). The CDR3 coding sequence is TGTGCCAGTAGTTCCTGGGACAGGGTAGGCTACACCTTC. Protein: CASSSWDRVGYTF.

V usage is TRBV19 and J usage is TRBJ2-5; 10 bases agree with TRBD2. J was trimmed by 4 bases and V by 3 bases; bases with no gene match: 11. The CDR3 extends over 17 amino acids. From germline, CDR1 is LNHDA and CDR2 SQIVND (reference sequence). DNA for the CDR3: TGTGCCAGTAGTATTGGATTCGGGGCTAGCGGGAGAGAGACCCAGTACTTC. Translation: CASSIGFGASGRETQYF.

The chain employs TRBV5-4 and TRBJ2-4; tentative D call: TRBD2 (6 bases). V was shortened by 3 bases and J by 5 bases, with 15 bases between the two germline ends. This CDR3 has 15 amino acids. Germline lookup yields CDR1 SGHNT and CDR2 YYREEE (reference sequence). For the CDR3, the DNA is TGTGCCAGCAGCTATGGGAAGGGACTCCAAAACATTCAGTACTTC. It codes for CASSYGKGLQNIQYF.

J is TRBJ2-5 and V is TRBV7-8, with D possibly being TRBD1 (5 bases). CDR1 and CDR2 (germline): SGHVS, FQNEAQ. Trimming removed 5 bases at V and 2 bases at J, with 15 bases between. The CDR3 loop spans 15 amino acids. The CDR3 protein is CASSPLVAGQETQYF. DNA for the CDR3: TGTGCCAGCAGCCCCCTCGTAGCAGGGCAAGAGACCCAGTACTTC.

This clone was detected a few times. V gene TRBV2 combines with J gene TRBJ2-3, with TRBD2 matching over 11 bases. CDR1 and CDR2 from the germline V gene are SNHLY and FYNNEI. Unmatched junction bases numbered 7, after V lost 7 bases and J lost 4 bases. The CDR3 totals 15 residues. CDR3 in DNA: TGTGCCAGCATTCCACTAGCGGGAGAGGCAGATACGCAGTATTTT. Amino acids: CASIPLAGEADTQYF.

V is TRBV18 and J is TRBJ1-1, with 7 positions matching TRBD1. This CDR3 comprises 12 residues. The germline V gene encodes CDR1 KGHSH and CDR2 LQKENI. The J segment lost 5 bases and the V segment lost 7 bases, leaving 4 bases of the junction unmatched. In DNA form, the CDR3 reads TGTGCCAGCTTGGAGGGGGCTACTGAAGCTTTCTTT. The encoded protein is CASLEGATEAFF. Together with reference TRBV18 and TRBJ1-1, the CDR3 gives the full variable domain: NAGVMQNPRHLVRRRGQEARLRCSPMKGHSHVYWYRQLPEEGLKFMVYLQKENIIDESGMPKERFSAEFPKEGPSILRIQQVVRGDSAAYFCASLEGATEAFFGQGTRLTVV.

The J gene is TRBJ1-1, the V gene TRBV14, with unresolved D. The CDR3 has 13 residues. Deletions cut 4 bases from V and 1 base from J, with 7 bases between. Germline V CDR1 and CDR2: SGHDN, FVKESK. Here the CDR3 reads CASSRQENTEAFF. CDR3 DNA: TGTGCCAGCAGCCGGCAGGAGAACACTGAAGCTTTCTTT.

This rearrangement joins TRBV19 to TRBJ1-1; no clear D. V dropped 5 bases and J dropped 0 bases, with 13 bases sitting between them. Germline CDR1 and CDR2: LNHDA and SQIVND (reference sequence). CDR3 length equals 15 residues. CDR3 amino acids: CASSPWAHLNTEAFF. CDR3 bases: TGTGCCAGTAGTCCGTGGGCCCATCTGAACACTGAAGCTTTCTTT.

V and J are TRBV3-1 (or the pseudogene TRBV3-2) and TRBJ2-7, with no clear D. Trimming removed 0 bases from V and 0 bases from J, with 9 bases in between. CDR3 size: 15 residues. CDR1 and CDR2 (germline): LGHDT, YNNKEL (reference sequence). CDR3 bases: TGTGCCAGCAGCCAAGATATTAGTAGCTCCTACGAGCAGTACTTC. Translation gives CASSQDISSSYEQYF.

CDR3 loop: CASSFRREQVEQYF. Here the CDR3 DNA reads TGTGCCAGCAGCTTCAGGCGGGAGCAAGTCGAGCAGTACTTC. The chain has TRBV7-2 and TRBJ2-7; TRBD2 aligns across 7 bases. CDR1 SGHTA and CDR2 FQGNSA come from the germline V gene. The V and J ends lost 3 bases and 6 bases, in that order; junction bases with no gene match: 8. This CDR3 is 14 amino acids long.

The J gene is TRBJ2-1, the V gene TRBV4-3; 7 nucleotides line up with TRBD2. This CDR3 comprises 16 residues. CDR1 is LGHNA, CDR2 YSLEER, per germline. With 1 base clipped from V and 10 bases from J, the junction kept 13 bases outside the gene matches. The CDR3: CASSQVGDYRREEQFF. For the CDR3, the DNA is TGCGCCAGCAGCCAAGTAGGGGACTATCGCCGGGAAGAGCAGTTCTTC.

Here the CDR3 reads CASRGTGNSGNTIYF. As DNA, the CDR3 is TGTGCCAGCAGAGGTACGGGGAACTCTGGAAACACCATATATTTT. The J gene is TRBJ1-3, the V gene TRBV27, with D unresolved. The CDR3 contains 15 residues. V lost 6 bases and J lost 0, with 12 bases in between. Germline assignment: CDR1 MNHEY and CDR2 SMNVEV (reference sequence).